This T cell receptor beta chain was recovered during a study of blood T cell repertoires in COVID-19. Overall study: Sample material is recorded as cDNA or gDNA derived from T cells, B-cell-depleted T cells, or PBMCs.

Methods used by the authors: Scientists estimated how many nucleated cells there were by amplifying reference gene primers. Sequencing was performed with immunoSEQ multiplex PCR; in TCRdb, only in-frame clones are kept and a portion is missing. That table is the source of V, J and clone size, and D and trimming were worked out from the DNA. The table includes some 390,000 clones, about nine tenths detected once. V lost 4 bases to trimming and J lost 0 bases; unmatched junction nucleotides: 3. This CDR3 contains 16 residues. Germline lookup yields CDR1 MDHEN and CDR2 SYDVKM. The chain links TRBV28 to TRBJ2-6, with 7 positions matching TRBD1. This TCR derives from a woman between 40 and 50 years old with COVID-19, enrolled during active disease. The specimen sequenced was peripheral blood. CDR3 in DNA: TGTGCCAGCAGTTCGACAGGGAACTCTGGGGCCAACGTCCTGACTTTC. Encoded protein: CASSSTGNSGANVLTF.